This T cell receptor (beta chain) appears in the sequencing data of a study of PD-1 blockade in classical Hodgkin lymphoma. Overall study context: The nivolumab dose that patients received was 3 mg/kg, given intravenously every 2 weeks. Study results and caveats: With respect to the repertoire differences, their causes, possibly disease activity or prior therapy, remain undefined. When set against healthy donors, newly diagnosed patients were reported to show lower baseline TCR diversity. Anyone who began nivolumab under 1 year after ASCT was excluded.

Sequencing used immunoSEQ multiplex PCR; TCRdb keeps in-frame clones, though not all of them. The table records tens of thousands of clones, roughly four fifths of them present only once. Germline V CDR1 and CDR2: SGDLS, YYNGEE. CDR3 length: 13 amino acids. V shed 4 bases and J shed 6 bases, with 14 bases lying between them. The time point is: cycle 4 day 1 (C4D1), after less than seven weeks of nivolumab. Each patient experienced a relapse that followed autologous stem cell transplantation, and brentuximab vedotin exposure varied. As concerns this clone: Antigen unknown.

The chain has TRBV9 and TRBJ2-7; maybe TRBD1 (6 bases). Sample: peripheral blood mononuclear cells (PBMCs), taken before the fourth cycle of nivolumab. This clonotype was sampled from a human donor with classical Hodgkin lymphoma. CDR3 region: CASSSFTGTEQYF. The CDR3 nucleotides read TGTGCCAGCAGCTCATTTACAGGGACCGAGCAGTACTTC.